Sequencing of this T cell receptor beta chain was carried out in a study of cytomegalovirus exposure and HLA in healthy donors. In the PCR, 60 Vbeta and 13 Jbeta primers were used. Only in-frame clones appear in the TCRdb table, and some are missing; sequencing was by immunoSEQ multiplex PCR. The sample carries about 200,000 clones, approximately 85% recorded once. Trimming pared 0 bases from V and 6 bases from J, leaving 14 bases between. Germline V gene data show CDR1 as SGHRS and CDR2 as YFSETQ. The CDR3 is 15 amino acids. This clone was found once. Sequenced sample: PBMCs. This TCR derives from a woman aged 50 to 60 in good health and CMV-seropositive. The genes are TRBV5-1 and TRBJ2-3; D is possibly TRBD2 (5 bases). CDR3 in DNA: TGCGCCAGCAGCTTGGGAGGGTCTAGGACGGATACGCAGTATTTT. Its protein is CASSLGGSRTDTQYF.